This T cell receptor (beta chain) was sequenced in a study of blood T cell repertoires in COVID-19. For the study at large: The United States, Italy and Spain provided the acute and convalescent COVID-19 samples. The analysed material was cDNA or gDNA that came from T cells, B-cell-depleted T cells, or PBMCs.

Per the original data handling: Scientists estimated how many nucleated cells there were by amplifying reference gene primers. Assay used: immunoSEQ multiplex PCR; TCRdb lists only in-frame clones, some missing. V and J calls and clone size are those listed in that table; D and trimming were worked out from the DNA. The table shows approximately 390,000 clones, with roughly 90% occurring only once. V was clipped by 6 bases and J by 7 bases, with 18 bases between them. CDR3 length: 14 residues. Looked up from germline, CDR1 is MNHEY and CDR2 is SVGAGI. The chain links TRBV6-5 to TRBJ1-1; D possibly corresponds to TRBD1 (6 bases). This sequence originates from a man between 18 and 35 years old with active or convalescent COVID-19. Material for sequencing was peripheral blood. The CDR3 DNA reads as TGTGCCAGCAGCCGACAGGTCCCACGGGGTGAAGCTTTCTTT. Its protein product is CASSRQVPRGEAFF.